Following are 23 T cell receptor beta chains from one sample sequenced in a study of CD8+ T cells in alopecia areata. TCR sequencing used cDNA made by reverse transcription of extracted RNA. The assay was immunoSEQ multiplex PCR, and TCRdb's table has in-frame clones only and misses some. The sample contains 200,000 to 250,000 clones, around 57% of which appear only once. Treatment here: oral pan-JAK inhibitor, 5-10 mg twice daily. The source material was CD4+ T cells sorted from blood, sampled at week 4, from a patient treated with tofacitinib. The receptors were gathered from a human donor with alopecia areata.

The CDR3 DNA follows: TGTGCCAGCAGCTTAGCGACAGCAAACGAGCAGTACTTC. Its translation is CASSLATANEQYF. This sequence joins TRBV7-2 and TRBJ2-7; D may be TRBD1 (5 bases). The CDR3 spans 13 residues. CDR1 is SGHTA, CDR2 FQGNSA, per germline. Trimming stripped 0 bases from V and 5 bases from J, with 8 bases between.

Turning to this clone: The identical CDR3 is also encoded by other nucleotide sequences in the sample. The chain employs TRBV29-1 and TRBJ1-1, with D uncertain. This CDR3 comprises 13 residues. V was cut by 6 bases and J by 0 bases, with 11 bases left in between. Germline values: CDR1 SQVTM, CDR2 ANQGSEA. The CDR3, as DNA: TGCAGCGTCGTCTACCGGTTGAACACTGAAGCTTTCTTT. It codes for CSVVYRLNTEAFF.

This clone was detected only a few times. This sequence joins TRBV7-2 and TRBJ2-5; D is possibly TRBD2 (5 bases). The CDR3 has 15 residues. V was trimmed by 2 bases and J by 2 bases, leaving 12 bases between them. Germline CDR1 and CDR2: SGHTA and FQGNSA. The CDR3 spells CASSLSSGLQETQYF. The CDR3 bases are TGTGCCAGCAGCTTATCATCGGGGTTACAAGAGACCCAGTACTTC.

This clone appeared a few times. The chain joins TRBV12-5 to TRBJ1-2, with D perhaps matching TRBD1 (5 bases). There are 18 residues in the CDR3. The V gene's germline CDR1 is LGHNT and CDR2 FRNRAP. Trimming took off 0 bases at V and 8 bases at J, with 25 bases between the two ends. In DNA, the CDR3 is TGTGCTAGTGGTTTGGTATTACACCGGGACCCTGGGGCTAAAGGCTACACCTTC. Its translation is CASGLVLHRDPGAKGYTF.

The chain uses TRBV18 and TRBJ2-7; D gene unclear. CDR3 length equals 14 residues. CDR1 is KGHSH and CDR2 is LQKENI in the germline V gene. V gave up 1 base and J gave up 3 bases, with 10 bases separating them. CDR3 DNA: TGTGCCAGCTCACCACTTGAGACCTTCTACGAGCAGTACTTC. Amino acids: CASSPLETFYEQYF.

The gene calls are TRBV9 and TRBJ1-5; D is perhaps TRBD1 (5 bases). This CDR3 comprises 15 residues. Deletions cut 3 bases from V and 6 bases from J, with 16 bases between. Germline V gives CDR1 SGDLS, CDR2 YYNGEE. The CDR3 loop reads CASSGGAGSGQPQHF. The CDR3 bases are TGTGCCAGCAGCGGGGGTGCAGGGTCGGGTCAGCCCCAGCATTTT.

This clone was picked up one time. V and J are TRBV5-6 and TRBJ2-7; no definite D call. V was pared by 0 bases and J by 1 base, with 11 bases between. Germline lookup yields CDR1 SGHDT and CDR2 YYEEEE. There are 15 residues in the CDR3. CDR3 sequence: CASSLGSTLSYEQYF. Written as DNA, the CDR3 is TGTGCCAGCAGCTTGGGTTCTACCTTATCCTACGAGCAGTACTTC.

The chain is built from TRBV7-2 and TRBJ1-2; 10 nucleotides align to TRBD1. The ends lost 5 bases at V and 4 bases at J; junction bases unmatched: 4. CDR3 length: 14 residues. CDR1 SGHTA and CDR2 FQGNSA come from the germline V gene. The CDR3 protein is CASSPRDRGYGYTF. The CDR3 bases are TGTGCCAGCAGCCCCCGGGACAGGGGCTATGGCTACACCTTC.

This chain connects TRBV5-6 to TRBJ1-2, with TRBD1 as a possible D gene (5 bases). Germline V CDR1 and CDR2: SGHDT, YYEEEE. V gave up 1 base and J gave up 2 bases, with 12 bases separating them. The CDR3 consists of 15 residues. In DNA, the CDR3 is TGTGCCAGCAGCTTGCAGGGAGGCTCCAACTATGGCTACACCTTC. As protein: CASSLQGGSNYGYTF. The complete variable domain, with remaining parts taken from reference TRBV5-6 and TRBJ1-2, reads DAGVTQSPTHLIKTRGQQVTLRCSPKSGHDTVSWYQQALGQGPQFIFQYYEEEERQRGNFPDRFSGHQFPNYSSELNVNALLLGDSALYLCASSLQGGSNYGYTFGSGTRLTVV.

The V call is TRBV27, the J call TRBJ2-7, with 7 bases matching TRBD1. Germline-derived CDR1 and CDR2 are MNHEY and SMNVEV (reference sequence). V trimming: 5 bases; J trimming: 4 bases; junction bases outside the gene matches: 14. The CDR3 has 16 amino acids. CDR3 in DNA: TGTGCCAGCAGTCCCAAGGGGGCAGGGGATCGGTACGAGCAGTACTTC. Amino acids: CASSPKGAGDRYEQYF.

This clone has at least ten counts. The chain joins TRBV14 to TRBJ2-6; D ambiguous. Per germline, CDR1 SGHDN and CDR2 FVKESK. There are 18 residues in the CDR3. V lost 1 base and J lost 0, with 13 bases in between. This CDR3 reads CASSQAVRLGSGANVLTF. Written as DNA, the CDR3 is TGTGCCAGCAGCCAAGCAGTCCGACTGGGCTCTGGGGCCAACGTCCTGACTTTC.

The chain recombines TRBV4-3 with TRBJ2-3, with 9 nucleotides matching TRBD2. Per germline, CDR1 LGHNA and CDR2 YSLEER. With V trimmed by 4 bases and J by 6 bases, 8 bases remained unmatched. This CDR3 contains 15 residues. This CDR3 is CASSPTSGRRDTQYF. The CDR3 bases are TGCGCCAGCAGCCCCACTAGCGGGCGTCGGGATACGCAGTATTTT.

The chain links TRBV18 to TRBJ1-2; 7 positions agree with TRBD1. The germline V gene has CDR1 KGHSH and CDR2 LQKENI. Trimming at V came to 6 bases and at J to 6 bases, leaving 13 bases not matched to a gene. The CDR3 is made up of 15 amino acids. CDR3 sequence (DNA): TGTGCCAGCTCCCCAGGGGCGGACAGGTCCGATGGCTACACCTTC. Its translation is CASSPGADRSDGYTF.

This clone was recorded a few times. The chain is built from TRBV6-1 and TRBJ1-6, with D unclear. The germline CDR1 and CDR2 sequences are MNHNS and SASEGT. V was cut by 1 base and J by 7 bases, with 8 bases left in between. The CDR3 spans 14 residues. CDR3 in DNA: TGTGCCAGCAGTGAAGGACCGCCGAATTCACCCCTCCACTTT. It specifies CASSEGPPNSPLHF.

This clone was counted a few times. CDR3 nucleotides: TGCGCCAGCACCCCCGACAGGGGGAACACTGAAGCTTTCTTT. It translates to CASTPDRGNTEAFF. The chain links TRBV5-1 to TRBJ1-1; TRBD1 matches at 8 bases. V lost 6 bases, J lost 1 base, and 5 bases stayed unmatched. CDR3 length: 14 residues. The germline CDR1 and CDR2 sequences are SGHRS and YFSETQ.

This chain joins TRBV15 and TRBJ1-2; D is unclear. Trimming left V 0 bases short and J 6 bases short, with 11 bases between. Germline V gene data show CDR1 as LNHNV and CDR2 as YYDKDF (reference sequence). The CDR3 consists of 14 residues. CDR3 DNA: TGTGCCACCAGCAGAGATGTGGGTACTGATGGCTACACCTTC. Translation gives CATSRDVGTDGYTF.

The chain employs TRBV9 and TRBJ2-3, with TRBD2 as a possible D gene (5 bases). Trimming took 0 bases from V and 5 from J, leaving 19 bases between them. CDR3 length: 17 amino acids. CDR1 is SGDLS and CDR2 is YYNGEE in the germline V gene. The CDR3 region has the DNA TGTGCCAGCAGCGTAGACCCCCGGGGTAGGTCTGGAGATACGCAGTATTTT. Translating it yields CASSVDPRGRSGDTQYF.

The rearrangement uses TRBV29-1 and TRBJ2-7; 8 nucleotides align to TRBD1. The CDR3 spans 15 residues. V lost 4 bases to trimming and J lost 3 bases; unmatched junction nucleotides: 11. The V gene's germline CDR1 is SQVTM and CDR2 ANQGSEA. The CDR3: CSVGYPAGGGYEQYF. The CDR3 nucleotides are TGCAGCGTTGGTTATCCGGCAGGGGGCGGCTACGAGCAGTACTTC.

V gene TRBV25-1 combines with J gene TRBJ2-1, with 11 bases lining up with TRBD1. This CDR3 spans 15 amino acids. V was pared by 3 bases and J by 5 bases, with 3 bases of the junction left unmatched. Germline values: CDR1 MGHDK, CDR2 SYGVNS. CDR3 coding DNA: TGTGCCAGCAGTGATCCGGACAGGGGGCACAATGAGCAGTTCTTC. As protein: CASSDPDRGHNEQFF.

J is TRBJ2-7 and V is TRBV28; a weak D match, TRBD1 (5 bases). CDR1 is MDHEN and CDR2 is SYDVKM in the germline V gene. The ends were cut back, 5 bases at V and 6 bases at J, with 11 bases in the middle. The CDR3 runs 12 residues. As DNA, the CDR3 is TGTGCCAGCAGTCCCCAGGGTCTCGAGCAGTACTTC. It specifies CASSPQGLEQYF.

This clone showed up many times. J is TRBJ2-7 and V is TRBV7-2; 8 nucleotides match TRBD2. The CDR3 runs 14 residues. After removal of 4 bases from V and 2 bases from J, the junction contained 4 bases not matched to a gene. Germline values: CDR1 SGHTA, CDR2 FQGNSA. This CDR3 is CASSSGGGPYEQYF. The CDR3 DNA sequence: TGTGCCAGCAGCTCAGGCGGGGGGCCCTACGAGCAGTACTTC.

CDR3 sequence reads: CSVEELRAMNTEAFF. The CDR3 nucleotides are TGCAGCGTTGAAGAACTCCGGGCCATGAACACTGAAGCTTTCTTT. The rearrangement uses TRBV29-1 and TRBJ1-1; no firm D call. Between the trimmed V and J ends, which lost 0 bases and 0 bases, there was a span of 11 bases. Germline V gene data show CDR1 as SQVTM and CDR2 as ANQGSEA. The CDR3 length is 15 residues.

This chain connects TRBV6-1 to TRBJ1-1, with D tentatively TRBD1 (6 bases). Trimming cost V 4 bases and J 8 bases, with 14 bases left between them. The CDR3 contains 13 residues. CDR1 is MNHNS and CDR2 is SASEGT in the germline V gene. CDR3 DNA: TGTGCCAGCAGTGTGACGCAGGGGATAGAAGCTTTCTTT. It encodes CASSVTQGIEAFF.